A selection of T cell receptor beta chains follows, all from one sample in a study of glioma-infiltrating T cells. TCRdb re-called the multiplex PCR reads through MiXCR, storing one row per CDR3 protein. The sample comprises some 5,000 distinct CDR3 sequences, around two fifths of which are singletons, and roughly 22% rests with the top ten. Sequenced input: glioma tissue, nonneoplastic brain tissue, or PBMCs (not recorded which). The receptors were sampled from a human donor with low-grade glioma or glioblastoma, undergoing nonglioma brain surgery, or in good health (not recorded which). Each CDR3 is given with its conserved first and last residue. The D gene is left open where the match is weak. Some rows have no size entry. The others give once, few or many, or a class for an expanded clone.

>.|.|TRBJ2-1|TRBV6-1
CASRILRHNEQFF
TGTGCCAGCAGGATACTAAGACACAATGAGCAGTTCTTC
>.|.|TRBJ2-7|TRBV7-8
CASSPPGRTYERYF
TGTGCCAGCAGCCCCCCGGGACGGACCTACGAGCGGTACTTC
>.|.|TRBJ2-3|TRBV27
CASSSSVFSTGTQYF
TGTGCCAGCAGCTCCAGCGTATTTAGCACAGGTACGCAGTATTTT
>.|.|TRBJ2-1|TRBV15
CSTSKIFLASNEQFF
TGTTCCACCAGCAAAATCTTCCTAGCGAGCAATGAGCAGTTCTTC
>.|TRBD1|TRBJ2-1|TRBV27
CASSRDSSYNEQFF
TGTGCCAGCAGCCGGGACAGCTCCTACAATGAGCAGTTCTTC
>.|.|TRBJ2-3|TRBV20-1
CSAARTEDSTDTQCF
TGCAGTGCTGCGAGGACGGAGGATAGCACAGATACGCAGTGTTTT
>many|TRBD2|TRBJ2-1|TRBV7-3
CASSLTLAGYDEQFF
TGTGCCAGCAGCTTAACACTAGCGGGTTATGATGAGCAGTTCTTC
>.|TRBD1|TRBJ2-1|TRBV27
CASSFGTAYNEQFF
TGTGCCAGCAGTTTCGGGACAGCCTACAATGAGCAGTTCTTC
>.|.|TRBJ1-1|TRBV2
CASTVEAFF
TGTGCCAGCACAGTTGAAGCTTTCTTT
>many|.|TRBJ1-1|TRBV11-2
CASSLGSNTEAFF
TGTGCCAGCAGCTTAGGGTCGAACACTGAAGCTTTCTTT
>many|TRBD1|TRBJ2-7|TRBV5-1
CASSLGGQPNEQYF
TGCGCCAGCAGCTTGGGGGGACAGCCTAACGAGCAGTACTTC
>many|TRBD1|TRBJ2-5|TRBV5-4
CASSFDSHRGSATQYF
TGTGCCAGCAGCTTCGACTCCCACAGGGGAAGTGCGACCCAGTACTTC
>medium-sized|TRBD2|TRBJ2-1|TRBV20-1
CSATGGWNEQFF
TGCAGTGCAACGGGAGGTTGGAATGAGCAGTTCTTC
>many|.|TRBJ2-3|TRBV2
CASAESSTDTQYF
TGTGCCAGCGCAGAGTCTAGCACAGATACGCAGTATTTT
>once|.|TRBJ2-5|TRBV3-1
CASSQRTAAETQYF
TGTGCCAGCAGCCAACGGACAGCCGCAGAGACCCAGTACTTC
>.|.|TRBJ2-7|TRBV20-1
CSARPEGLYEQYF
TGCAGTGCTCGCCCTGAGGGGCTCTACGAGCAGTACTTC
>many|.|TRBJ2-1|TRBV6-1
CASIKGGAYNEQFF
TGTGCCAGCATCAAAGGGGGGGCCTACAATGAGCAGTTCTTC
>.|.|TRBJ1-2|TRBV27
CASSWGGQGLYGYTF
TGTGCCAGCAGTTGGGGTGGGCAGGGGCTCTATGGCTACACCTTC
>.|TRBD1|TRBJ1-6|TRBV2
CASTGQPASPLHF
TGTGCCAGCACGGGACAGCCTGCTTCACCCCTCCACTTT
>.|.|TRBJ2-1|TRBV27
CASSPFEGSRNEQFF
TGTGCCAGCAGTCCATTCGAGGGCTCGCGCAATGAGCAGTTCTTC
>.|.|TRBJ2-7|TRBV20-1
CSQYREGKQYF
TGCAGTCAGTACAGGGAAGGGAAGCAGTACTTC
>medium-sized|TRBD2|TRBJ2-1|TRBV28
CASSFVTSGYNNEQFF
TGTGCCAGCAGTTTCGTGACTAGCGGGTATAACAATGAGCAGTTCTTC
>few|.|TRBJ1-5|TRBV27
CASSLSPNSNQPQHF
TGTGCCAGCAGTTTATCACCAAATAGCAATCAGCCCCAGCATTTT
>.|TRBD2|TRBJ2-1|TRBV7-2
CASSFLAVGEQFF
TGTGCCAGCAGCTTTCTAGCGGTTGGTGAGCAGTTCTTC
>many|.|TRBJ1-2|TRBV12-3/TRBV12-4
CASSLTAVGIYGYTF
TGTGCCAGCAGTTTGACGGCAGTCGGGATCTATGGCTACACCTTC
>.|.|TRBJ1-1|TRBV6-9
CASSLSFLGTEAFF
TGTGCCAGCAGTTTATCCTTTCTGGGCACTGAAGCTTTCTTT
>medium-sized|.|TRBJ1-1|TRBV4-2
CASSQEGGNTEAFF
TGTGCCAGCAGCCAAGAAGGGGGGAACACTGAAGCTTTCTTT
>many|.|TRBJ1-2|TRBV5-1
CASSVDGPYGYTF
TGCGCCAGCAGCGTCGACGGTCCCTATGGCTACACCTTC
>many|.|TRBJ2-7|TRBV2
CASGLERASYEQYF
TGTGCCAGCGGGTTGGAGCGGGCCTCCTACGAGCAGTACTTC
>.|.|TRBJ2-1|TRBV4-1
CASSQDRASVGEQFF
TGCGCCAGCAGCCAAGATCGGGCTAGCGTGGGTGAGCAGTTCTTC
>.|TRBD1|TRBJ2-2|TRBV28
CASSLGLARNTGELLF
TGTGCCAGCAGTTTAGGGCTCGCCAGGAACACAGGGGAGCTGCTTTTT
>medium-sized|.|TRBJ2-1|TRBV28
CASSFVVARGREQFF
TGTGCCAGCAGTTTTGTAGTAGCTCGGGGCCGCGAGCAGTTCTTC
>many|.|TRBJ2-7|TRBV5-1
CASSPGSVPKEQYF
TGCGCCAGCAGCCCGGGCAGCGTTCCTAAGGAGCAGTACTTC
>.|TRBD2|TRBJ2-7|TRBV3-1
CASSQDGTSGIGEQYF
TGTGCCAGCAGCCAAGATGGGACTAGCGGGATAGGCGAGCAGTACTTC
>.|.|TRBJ1-5|TRBV15
CATKSFNQPQHF
TGTGCCACCAAATCTTTCAATCAGCCCCAGCATTTT
>medium-sized|TRBD2|TRBJ2-2|TRBV20-1
CSARYSGIGAGELFF
TGCAGTGCTAGATATAGCGGGATTGGGGCCGGGGAGCTGTTTTTT
>many|.|TRBJ2-4|TRBV11-2
CASSSGSIQYF
TGTGCCAGCAGCTCAGGAAGCATTCAGTACTTC
>medium-sized|TRBD2|TRBJ2-7|TRBV7-2
CASSLEGIGRLATYEQYF
TGTGCCAGCAGCTTAGAAGGTATAGGGAGACTAGCGACCTACGAGCAGTACTTC
>medium-sized|TRBD2|TRBJ2-1|TRBV7-9
CASSSGTSGPPFF
TGTGCCAGCAGCTCCGGGACTAGCGGGCCCCCGTTCTTC
>medium-sized|.|TRBJ2-7|TRBV27
CASSKSSWTDEQYF
TGTGCCAGCAGCAAATCAAGCTGGACGGACGAGCAGTACTTC
>.|TRBD1|TRBJ2-7|TRBV20-1
CSARGGSVLTGTVLRQYF
TGCAGTGCTAGAGGGGGATCTGTATTGACCGGGACAGTTTTGAGGCAGTACTTC
>.|TRBD2|TRBJ2-7|TRBV20-1
CSAREGSVLSGRYDEQYF
TGCAGTGCTAGAGAGGGATCTGTATTGAGCGGGAGGTACGACGAGCAGTACTTC
>.|.|TRBJ1-1|TRBV28
CTSSSTTEALF
TGTACCAGCAGTTCCACAACCGAAGCTCTCTTT
>many|.|TRBJ2-5|TRBV19
CASSIWEKRETQYF
TGTGCCAGTAGTATTTGGGAAAAGAGGGAGACCCAGTACTTC
>.|.|TRBJ2-3|TRBV27
CASSSGTLRTDTQYF
TGTGCCAGCAGCTCCGGGACACTCCGCACAGATACGCAGTATTTT
>many|.|TRBJ2-7|TRBV27
CASSLYKGEQYF
TGTGCCAGCAGTTTATATAAAGGCGAGCAGTACTTC
>.|.|TRBJ1-3|TRBV6-5
CASSNQGLSGNTIYF
TGTGCCAGCAGTAACCAAGGCCTCTCTGGAAACACCATATATTTT
>.|.|TRBJ1-1|TRBV4-2
CASSQHSMNTEAFF
TGTGCCAGCAGCCAACACAGTATGAACACTGAAGCTTTCTTT